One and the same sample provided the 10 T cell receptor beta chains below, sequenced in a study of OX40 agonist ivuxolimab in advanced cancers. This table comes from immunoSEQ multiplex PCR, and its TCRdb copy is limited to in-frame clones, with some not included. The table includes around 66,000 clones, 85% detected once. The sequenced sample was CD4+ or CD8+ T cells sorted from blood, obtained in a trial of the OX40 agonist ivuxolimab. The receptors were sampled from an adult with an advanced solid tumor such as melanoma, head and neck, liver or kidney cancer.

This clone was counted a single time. The CDR3 coding sequence is TGTGCCAGCAGTTACTCGACAGGGGTATATGGCTACACCTTC. It yields the protein CASSYSTGVYGYTF. The chain carries TRBV6-5 and TRBJ1-2, with TRBD1 identical over 8 bases. From germline, CDR1 is MNHEY and CDR2 SVGAGI. There are 14 residues in the CDR3. The trim removed 0 bases at V and 5 bases at J, leaving 2 bases unmatched.

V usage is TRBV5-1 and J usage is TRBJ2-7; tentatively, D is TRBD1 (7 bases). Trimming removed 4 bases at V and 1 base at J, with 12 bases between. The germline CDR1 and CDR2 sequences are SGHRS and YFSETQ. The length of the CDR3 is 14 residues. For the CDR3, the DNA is TGCGCCAGCAGCCGCGGGACAGATTCCTACGAGCAGTACTTC. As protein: CASSRGTDSYEQYF.

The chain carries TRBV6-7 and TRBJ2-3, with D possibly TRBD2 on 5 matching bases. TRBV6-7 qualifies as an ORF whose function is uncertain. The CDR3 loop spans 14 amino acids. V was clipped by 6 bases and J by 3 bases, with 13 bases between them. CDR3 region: CASSPISETDTQYF. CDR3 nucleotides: TGTGCCAGCAGCCCGATTAGCGAAACAGATACGCAGTATTTT.

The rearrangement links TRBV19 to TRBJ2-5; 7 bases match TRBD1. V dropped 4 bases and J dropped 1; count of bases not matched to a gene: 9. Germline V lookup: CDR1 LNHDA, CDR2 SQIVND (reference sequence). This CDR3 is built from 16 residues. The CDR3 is CASSRGLRDSQETQYF. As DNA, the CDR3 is TGTGCCAGTAGTAGGGGTCTCCGGGACAGCCAAGAGACCCAGTACTTC.

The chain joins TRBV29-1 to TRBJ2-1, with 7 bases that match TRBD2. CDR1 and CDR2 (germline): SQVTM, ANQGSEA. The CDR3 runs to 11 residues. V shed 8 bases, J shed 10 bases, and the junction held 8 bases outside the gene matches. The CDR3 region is CSILSGVEQFF. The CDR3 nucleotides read TGCAGCATTTTAAGCGGGGTGGAGCAGTTCTTC.

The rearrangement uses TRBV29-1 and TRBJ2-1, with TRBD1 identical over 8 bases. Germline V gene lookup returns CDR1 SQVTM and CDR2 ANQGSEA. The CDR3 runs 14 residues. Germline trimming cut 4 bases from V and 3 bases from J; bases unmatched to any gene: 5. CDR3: CSVGGQVVYNEQFF. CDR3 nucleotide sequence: TGCAGCGTTGGGGGACAGGTAGTCTACAATGAGCAGTTCTTC.

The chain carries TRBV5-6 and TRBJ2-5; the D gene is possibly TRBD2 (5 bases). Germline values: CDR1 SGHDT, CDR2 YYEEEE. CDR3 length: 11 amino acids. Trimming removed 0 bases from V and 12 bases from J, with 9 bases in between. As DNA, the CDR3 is TGTGCCAGCAGCTTGGAGGGAGAGGAGTACTTC. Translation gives CASSLEGEEYF. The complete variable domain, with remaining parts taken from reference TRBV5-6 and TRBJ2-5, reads DAGVTQSPTHLIKTRGQQVTLRCSPKSGHDTVSWYQQALGQGPQFIFQYYEEEERQRGNFPDRFSGHQFPNYSSELNVNALLLGDSALYLCASSLEGEEYFGPGTRLLVL.

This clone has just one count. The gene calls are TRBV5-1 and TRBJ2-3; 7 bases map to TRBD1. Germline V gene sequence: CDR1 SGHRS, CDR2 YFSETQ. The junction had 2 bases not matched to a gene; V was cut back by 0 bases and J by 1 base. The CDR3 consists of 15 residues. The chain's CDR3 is CASSLEGAGTDTQYF. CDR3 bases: TGCGCCAGCAGCTTGGAGGGGGCCGGCACAGATACGCAGTATTTT.

The CDR3 region is CASSLTTGTGKQGYTF. The CDR3 nucleotides read TGTGCCAGCAGCCTGACTACCGGGACAGGCAAACAGGGCTACACCTTC. V is TRBV14 and J is TRBJ1-2; TRBD1 matches 8 bases. The V gene end was trimmed by 4 bases and the J gene end by 8 bases; junction bases not matched to a gene: 15. The germline V gene encodes CDR1 SGHDN and CDR2 FVKESK. The CDR3 extends over 16 amino acids.

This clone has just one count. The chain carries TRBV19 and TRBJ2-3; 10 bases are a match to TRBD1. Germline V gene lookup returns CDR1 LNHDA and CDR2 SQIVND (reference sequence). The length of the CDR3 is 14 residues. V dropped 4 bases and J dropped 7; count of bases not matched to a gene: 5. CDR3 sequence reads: CASSRGQGSYTQYF. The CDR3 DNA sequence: TGTGCCAGTAGTAGGGGACAGGGGTCCTATACGCAGTATTTT.